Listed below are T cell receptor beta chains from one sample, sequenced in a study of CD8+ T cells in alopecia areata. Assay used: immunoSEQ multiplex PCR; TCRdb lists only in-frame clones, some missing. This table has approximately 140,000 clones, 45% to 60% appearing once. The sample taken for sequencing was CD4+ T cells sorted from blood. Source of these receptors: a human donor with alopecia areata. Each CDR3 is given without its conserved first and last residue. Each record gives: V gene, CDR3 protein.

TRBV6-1	ASSVREGPNEQY
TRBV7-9	ASSLAVSSSYGYT
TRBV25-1	ASRDGVWRITDTQY
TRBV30	AWSIGLANEKLF
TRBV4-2	ASSQALAGNTDTQY
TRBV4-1	ASSQEEGLVDGELF
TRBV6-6	ASSSRASGFAAF
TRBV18	ASSPPVGSEQY
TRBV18	ASSPTSGDNEQF
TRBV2	ASSRDNSGANVLT
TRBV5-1	ASSLGPHEKLF
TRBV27	ASSFGEGRVYGYT
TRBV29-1	SVDGQGSDTIY
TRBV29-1	SVAPGF
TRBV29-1	SVESGNEQF
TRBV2	ASSVKIGDGYT
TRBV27	ASSLTLNTEAF
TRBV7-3	ASSLTLGNTDTQY
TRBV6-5	ASSYDRKGRSEQY
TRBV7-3	ASSPGQGYSEQY
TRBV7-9	ASSLDELDTQY
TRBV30	AWTLAGVPTDTQY
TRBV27	ASSLVYNTEAF
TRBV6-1	ASSNRARTDTQY
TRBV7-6	ASSSGRTDPHQETQY
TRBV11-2	ASSFGLSYEQY
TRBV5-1	ASSPDPGGPVNEQF
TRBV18	ASSPQGSNQPQH